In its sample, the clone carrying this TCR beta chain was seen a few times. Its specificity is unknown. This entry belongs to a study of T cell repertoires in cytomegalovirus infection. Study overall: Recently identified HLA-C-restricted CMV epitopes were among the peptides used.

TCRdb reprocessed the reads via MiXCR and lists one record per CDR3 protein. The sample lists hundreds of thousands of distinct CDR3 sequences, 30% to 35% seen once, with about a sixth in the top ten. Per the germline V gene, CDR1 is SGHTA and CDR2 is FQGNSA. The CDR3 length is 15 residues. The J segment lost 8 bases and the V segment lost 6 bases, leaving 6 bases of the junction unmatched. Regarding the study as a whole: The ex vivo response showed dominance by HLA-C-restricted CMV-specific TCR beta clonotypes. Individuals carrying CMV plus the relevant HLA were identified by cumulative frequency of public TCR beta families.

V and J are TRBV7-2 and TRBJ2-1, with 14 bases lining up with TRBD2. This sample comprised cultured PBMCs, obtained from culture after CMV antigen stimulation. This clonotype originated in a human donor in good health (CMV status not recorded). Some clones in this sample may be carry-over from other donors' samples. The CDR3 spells CASSPGTSGSYEQFF. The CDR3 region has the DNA TGTGCCAGCAGTCCCGGGACTAGCGGGAGCTATGAGCAGTTCTTC.